The 13 T cell receptor beta chains below come from one sample, sequenced in a study of blood T cell repertoires in COVID-19. Profiling relied on immunoSEQ multiplex PCR, and the TCRdb table lists in-frame clones only, not all of them. This repertoire shows under 150,000 clones, 85% found once; its top ten account for more than 5%. Sequencing used PBMCs or T cells enriched from blood (not recorded which). Receptor source: a woman aged 40 to 55 who had recovered from COVID-19.

The rearrangement uses TRBV30 and TRBJ2-5; maybe TRBD2 (6 bases). V was trimmed by 1 base and J by 2 bases, leaving 14 bases between them. The length of the CDR3 is 15 residues. Per germline, CDR1 GTSNPN and CDR2 SVGIG (reference sequence). Here the CDR3 DNA reads TGTGCCTGGAGTGCTCTGGGGGGAGTTCAAGAGACCCAGTACTTC. Amino acid sequence: CAWSALGGVQETQYF.

The chain combines TRBV28 with TRBJ2-7; D not certain. V lost 3 bases to trimming and J lost 4 bases, with 4 bases between them. This CDR3 contains 11 residues. Germline CDR1 reads MDHEN; CDR2 reads SYDVKM. This CDR3 reads CASSFGYEQYF. Written as DNA, the CDR3 is TGTGCCAGCAGTTTCGGGTACGAGCAGTACTTC.

As to this clone: The junction differs from germline at one of its ends, possibly a read error. V usage is TRBV5-4 and J usage is TRBJ2-3, with 9 bases aligning to TRBD2. The germline V gene has CDR1 SGHNT and CDR2 YYREEE (reference sequence). There are 14 residues in the CDR3. CDR3 nucleotide sequence: TGTGCCAGCAGCTACCTATCTAGCGGGGCCCAACGGAATTTT. Its protein is CASSYLSSGAQRNF.

The chain couples TRBV27 to TRBJ2-7; D is perhaps TRBD2 (5 bases). Germline lookup yields CDR1 MNHEY and CDR2 SMNVEV (reference sequence). CDR3 length equals 11 residues. Trimming cost V 10 bases and J 7 bases, with 14 bases left between them. CDR3 DNA sequence: TGTGCCACCCGGTTGGGCGGGGAGCAGTACTTC. Translated, it gives CATRLGGEQYF.

The J gene is TRBJ2-1, the V gene TRBV29-1; 10 bases match TRBD1. Germline CDR1 SQVTM, CDR2 ANQGSEA. CDR3 length: 16 residues. V dropped 2 bases and J dropped 5; count of bases not matched to a gene: 9. As DNA, the CDR3 is TGCAGCGTTGAATTTCCGGGACAGGGGAAACACAATGAGCAGTTCTTC. Translated: CSVEFPGQGKHNEQFF.

This clone was seen a few times. The rearrangement links TRBV3-1 (or the pseudogene TRBV3-2) to TRBJ1-5; the D is unclear. Germline V CDR1 and CDR2: LGHDT, YNNKEL (reference sequence). The CDR3 runs 13 residues. V was shortened by 1 base and J by 5 bases, with 6 bases between the two germline ends. CDR3 nucleotide sequence: TGTGCCAGCAGCCAAGCCCCCGATCAGCCCCAGCATTTT. It yields the protein CASSQAPDQPQHF.

This chain uses TRBV27 with TRBJ2-1, with TRBD2 matching over 7 bases. The CDR3 has 16 amino acids. Trimming cost V 0 bases and J 1 base; bases outside gene matches: 3. The germline V gene has CDR1 MNHEY and CDR2 SMNVEV (reference sequence). The CDR3 spells CASSLSMGGSYNEQFF. The CDR3 coding sequence is TGTGCCAGCAGTTTATCGATGGGGGGGTCCTACAATGAGCAGTTCTTC.

The J gene is TRBJ2-1, the V gene TRBV25-1; TRBD2 aligns across 7 bases. Losses at the gene ends were 4 bases for V and 3 bases for J; bases not matched to a gene: 6. The germline CDR1 and CDR2 sequences are MGHDK and SYGVNS. The CDR3 loop spans 15 amino acids. This CDR3 reads CASSAPGLNYNEQFF. The CDR3, as DNA: TGTGCCAGCAGTGCCCCGGGACTAAACTACAATGAGCAGTTCTTC.

The chain links TRBV24-1 to TRBJ2-1, with D perhaps matching TRBD1 (6 bases). The CDR3 has 15 residues. V shed 4 bases and J shed 2 bases, with 11 bases lying between them. The germline CDR1 and CDR2 sequences are KGHDR and SFDVKD. The CDR3 nucleotides are TGTGCCACCAGTGACCATGACAGGCCCTACAATGAGCAGTTCTTC. Translated, it gives CATSDHDRPYNEQFF.

The chain combines TRBV7-8 with TRBJ2-7; the match to TRBD2 covers 9 bases. After removal of 5 bases from V and 7 bases from J, the junction contained 12 bases not matched to a gene. The germline V gene encodes CDR1 SGHVS and CDR2 FQNEAQ. The CDR3 loop spans 15 amino acids. As DNA, the CDR3 is TGTGCCAGCAGCCCTTTAGGCGGGAGGGCCGGAGAGCAGTACTTC. Translation gives CASSPLGGRAGEQYF. Variable domain in full (rest from reference TRBV7-8 and TRBJ2-7): GAGVSQSPRYKVAKRGQDVALRCDPISGHVSLFWYQQALGQGPEFLTYFQNEAQLDKSGLPSDRFFAERPEGSVSTLKIQRTQQEDSAVYLCASSPLGGRAGEQYFGPGTRLTVT.

The chain couples TRBV9 to TRBJ1-2; 7 bases match TRBD1. The trim removed 0 bases at V and 7 bases at J, leaving 9 bases unmatched. Germline V gene sequence: CDR1 SGDLS, CDR2 YYNGEE. This CDR3 spans 15 amino acids. CDR3 amino acids: CASSVETTGLSGYTF. CDR3 nucleotide sequence: TGTGCCAGCAGCGTAGAAACGACAGGGCTCTCTGGCTACACCTTC.

V gene TRBV5-1 combines with J gene TRBJ2-7; D is possibly TRBD2 (6 bases). CDR1 is SGHRS, CDR2 YFSETQ, per germline. The V and J ends lost 4 bases and 7 bases respectively, with 18 bases between them. CDR3 length: 14 amino acids. The CDR3 region is CASSTRDGGGEQYF. CDR3 coding DNA: TGCGCCAGCAGCACCCGGGACGGGGGAGGAGAGCAGTACTTC.

The chain recombines TRBV19 with TRBJ2-4; D may be TRBD2 (5 bases). CDR3 size: 13 residues. The germline V and J ends were trimmed by 7 bases and 10 bases, with 17 bases remaining between them. Germline CDR1 reads LNHDA; CDR2 reads SQIVND (reference sequence). This CDR3 is CASNPGLTNIQYF. CDR3 in DNA: TGTGCCAGTAACCCCGGACTGACAAATATTCAGTACTTC.